This paragraph covers one T cell receptor beta chain sequence. Antigen unknown. This record comes from a study of OX40 agonist ivuxolimab in advanced cancers. Turning to the study itself: Three individuals attained partial responses, comprising one hepatocellular carcinoma case and two cutaneous melanoma cases. General study findings and limits: At 0.1 to 3.0 mg/kg and by week 6, clonal expansion occurred in CD4+ and CD8+ blood T cells. Averaged across samples, CD8+ T cells carried more expanded clones than CD4+ did.

There are 14 residues in the CDR3. Germline CDR1 GTSNPN, CDR2 SVGIG (reference sequence). The V end lost 4 bases, the J end lost 10 bases, and 17 bases lay between the germline ends. Libraries were prepared by immunoSEQ multiplex PCR; TCRdb keeps only in-frame clonotypes and omits some of them. The sample shows about 50,000 clones, approximately 88% of them seen only once. Autoimmune disease history or systemic immunosuppression excluded patients. The rearrangement uses TRBV30 and TRBJ1-6, with D possibly matching TRBD1 (5 bases). The sample in question was CD4+ or CD8+ T cells sorted from blood, obtained in a trial of the OX40 agonist ivuxolimab. The sequence was collected from an adult with an advanced solid tumor such as melanoma, head and neck, liver or kidney cancer. CDR3 DNA: TGTGCCTGGATGTCAGGGCAGCCAAGGTCACCCCTCCACTTT. Amino acids: CAWMSGQPRSPLHF.